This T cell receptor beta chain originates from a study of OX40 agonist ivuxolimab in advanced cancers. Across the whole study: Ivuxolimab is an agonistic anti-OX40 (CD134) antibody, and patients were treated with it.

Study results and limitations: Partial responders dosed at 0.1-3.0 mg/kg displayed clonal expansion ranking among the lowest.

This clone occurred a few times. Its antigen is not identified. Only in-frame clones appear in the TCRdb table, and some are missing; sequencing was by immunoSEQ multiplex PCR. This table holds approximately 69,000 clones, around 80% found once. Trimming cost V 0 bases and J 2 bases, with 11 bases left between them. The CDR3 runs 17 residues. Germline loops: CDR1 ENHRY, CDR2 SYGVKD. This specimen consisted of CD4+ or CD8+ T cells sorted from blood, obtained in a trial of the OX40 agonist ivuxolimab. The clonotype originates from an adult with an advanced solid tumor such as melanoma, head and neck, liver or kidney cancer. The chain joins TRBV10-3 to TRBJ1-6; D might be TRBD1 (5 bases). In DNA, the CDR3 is TGTGCCATCAGTGAGTCATGGGGCGACGCCTATAATTCACCCCTCCACTTT. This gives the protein CAISESWGDAYNSPLHF.